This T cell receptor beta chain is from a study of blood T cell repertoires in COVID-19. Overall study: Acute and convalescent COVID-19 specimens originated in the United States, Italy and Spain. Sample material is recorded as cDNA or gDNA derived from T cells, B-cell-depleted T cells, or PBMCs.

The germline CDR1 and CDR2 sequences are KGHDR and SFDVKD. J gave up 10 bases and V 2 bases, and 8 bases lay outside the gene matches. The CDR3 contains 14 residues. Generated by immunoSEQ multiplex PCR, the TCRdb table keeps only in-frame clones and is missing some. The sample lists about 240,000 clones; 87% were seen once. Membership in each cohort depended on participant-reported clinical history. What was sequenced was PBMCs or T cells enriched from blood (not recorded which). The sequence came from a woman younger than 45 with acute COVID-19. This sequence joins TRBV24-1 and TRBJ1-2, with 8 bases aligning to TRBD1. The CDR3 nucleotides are TGTGCCACCAGTGATTCTACAGGGGGGAAGGACTACACCTTC. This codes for CATSDSTGGKDYTF.